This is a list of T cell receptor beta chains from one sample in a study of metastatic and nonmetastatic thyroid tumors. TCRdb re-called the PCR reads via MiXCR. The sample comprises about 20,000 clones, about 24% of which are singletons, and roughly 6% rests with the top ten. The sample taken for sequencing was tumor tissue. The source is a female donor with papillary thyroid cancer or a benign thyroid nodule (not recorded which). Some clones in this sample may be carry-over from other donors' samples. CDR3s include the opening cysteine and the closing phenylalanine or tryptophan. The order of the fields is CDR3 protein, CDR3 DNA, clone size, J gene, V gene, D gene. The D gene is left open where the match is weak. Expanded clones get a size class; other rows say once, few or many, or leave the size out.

CDR3aa: CASSTPGGRARYEQYF; CDR3nt: TGTGCCAGCAGCACCCCTGGCGGGAGGGCCCGCTACGAGCAGTACTTC; abundance: NA; j_gene: TRBJ2-7; v_gene: TRBV11-2; d_gene: TRBD2
CDR3aa: CSARARSTSFRGPASWPQHF; CDR3nt: TGCAGTGCTAGAGCCCGATCCACATCATTCAGGGGGCCCGCATCATGGCCCCAGCATTTT; abundance: many; j_gene: TRBJ1-5; v_gene: TRBV20-1; d_gene: TRBD1
CDR3aa: CATNRALGDEQFF; CDR3nt: TGTGCCACGAACAGGGCGTTAGGCGATGAGCAGTTCTTC; abundance: many; j_gene: TRBJ2-1; v_gene: TRBV19; d_gene: NA
CDR3aa: CSARETSGRWVNEQFF; CDR3nt: TGCAGTGCTAGAGAGACTAGCGGGAGGTGGGTCAATGAGCAGTTCTTC; abundance: once; j_gene: TRBJ2-1; v_gene: TRBV20-1; d_gene: TRBD2
CDR3aa: CASSFTAGTVNSPLHF; CDR3nt: TGTGCCAGCAGCTTCACCGCCGGGACAGTAAATTCACCCCTCCACTTT; abundance: NA; j_gene: TRBJ1-6; v_gene: TRBV11-2; d_gene: TRBD1
CDR3aa: CASSNYRTSGIYNEQLF; CDR3nt: TGTGCCAGCAGCAATTACAGGACTAGCGGGATCTACAATGAGCAGTTATTC; abundance: few; j_gene: TRBJ2-1; v_gene: TRBV27; d_gene: TRBD2
CDR3aa: CASSYSRGEQYF; CDR3nt: TGTGCCAGCAGTTACTCGAGGGGCGAGCAGTACTTC; abundance: medium-sized; j_gene: TRBJ2-7; v_gene: TRBV6-2/TRBV6-3; d_gene: NA
CDR3aa: CASGPWLANYGYTF; CDR3nt: TGTGCCAGCGGCCCCTGGCTGGCTAACTATGGCTACACCTTC; abundance: few; j_gene: TRBJ1-2; v_gene: TRBV6-2/TRBV6-3; d_gene: NA
CDR3aa: CASSLRPGGYTF; CDR3nt: TGTGCCAGCAGCTTACGGCCGGGGGGCTACACCTTC; abundance: NA; j_gene: TRBJ1-2; v_gene: TRBV5-8; d_gene: NA
CDR3aa: CASNHPHYGYTF; CDR3nt: TGTGCCAGCAACCACCCACACTATGGCTACACCTTC; abundance: few; j_gene: TRBJ1-2; v_gene: TRBV6-1; d_gene: NA
CDR3aa: CASNFNRPQPQHF; CDR3nt: TGCGCCAGCAATTTTAATAGACCGCAGCCCCAGCATTTT; abundance: few; j_gene: TRBJ1-5; v_gene: TRBV10-1; d_gene: NA
CDR3aa: CASSLAPVGNNEQFF; CDR3nt: TGTGCCAGCAGTTTAGCCCCTGTAGGCAACAATGAGCAGTTCTTC; abundance: few; j_gene: TRBJ2-1; v_gene: TRBV28; d_gene: NA
CDR3aa: CASSLTSGNYEQYF; CDR3nt: TGTGCCAGCAGCTTAACGTCAGGAAACTACGAGCAGTACTTC; abundance: once; j_gene: TRBJ2-7; v_gene: TRBV7-8; d_gene: NA
CDR3aa: CASGDRGAQYF; CDR3nt: TGTGCCAGCGGGGATCGGGGGGCGCAGTACTTC; abundance: NA; j_gene: TRBJ2-7; v_gene: TRBV6-2/TRBV6-3; d_gene: NA
CDR3aa: CASSSGWAGCYTF; CDR3nt: TGTGCCAGCAGTTCCGGTTGGGCGGGTTGCTACACCTTC; abundance: few; j_gene: TRBJ1-2; v_gene: TRBV6-5; d_gene: NA
CDR3aa: CASSFGLAGIHEQYF; CDR3nt: TGTGCCAGCAGCTTCGGACTAGCGGGAATCCACGAGCAGTACTTC; abundance: NA; j_gene: TRBJ2-7; v_gene: TRBV11-2; d_gene: TRBD2
CDR3aa: CASTNQGGAYGSNVLTF; CDR3nt: TGTGCCAGCACTAACCAAGGGGGCGCGTATGGGTCCAACGTCCTGACTTTC; abundance: NA; j_gene: TRBJ2-6; v_gene: TRBV6-1; d_gene: TRBD1
CDR3aa: CAWTGLAGRADTQYF; CDR3nt: TGTGCCTGGACCGGACTAGCGGGAAGGGCAGATACGCAGTATTTT; abundance: many; j_gene: TRBJ2-3; v_gene: TRBV30; d_gene: TRBD2
CDR3aa: CAWSRGRRDDQFF; CDR3nt: TGTGCCTGGAGTCGGGGGCGTAGGGATGATCAGTTTTTC; abundance: NA; j_gene: TRBJ2-1; v_gene: TRBV30; d_gene: NA
CDR3aa: CASRPRRGGYTF; CDR3nt: TGTGCCAGCAGGCCCCGGCGGGGTGGCTACACCTTC; abundance: many; j_gene: TRBJ1-2; v_gene: TRBV27; d_gene: NA
CDR3aa: CSAIYRTRGGARGETQYF; CDR3nt: TGCAGTGCTATATATCGAACCCGGGGTGGGGCGCGGGGAGAGACCCAGTACTTC; abundance: NA; j_gene: TRBJ2-5; v_gene: TRBV20-1; d_gene: NA
CDR3aa: CASSKGGSLDNEQFF; CDR3nt: TGTGCCAGCAGTAAGGGGGGATCTCTCGACAATGAGCAGTTCTTC; abundance: medium-sized; j_gene: TRBJ2-1; v_gene: TRBV6-1; d_gene: NA
CDR3aa: CASSLGTGGYGYTF; CDR3nt: TGTGCCAGCAGTTTAGGGACAGGGGGATATGGCTACACCTTC; abundance: medium-sized; j_gene: TRBJ1-2; v_gene: TRBV12-3/TRBV12-4; d_gene: TRBD1
CDR3aa: CASSDDLSYGYTF; CDR3nt: TGCGCCAGCAGTGATGACCTCTCCTATGGCTACACCTTC; abundance: NA; j_gene: TRBJ1-2; v_gene: TRBV10-2; d_gene: NA
CDR3aa: CASSLGLAGEGQYF; CDR3nt: TGTGCCAGCAGTCTCGGACTAGCGGGAGAAGGGCAGTACTTC; abundance: NA; j_gene: TRBJ2-7; v_gene: TRBV3-1; d_gene: TRBD2
CDR3aa: CASRRTGGYNDQFF; CDR3nt: TGTGCCAGCAGAAGGACAGGGGGCTACAATGATCAGTTCTTC; abundance: few; j_gene: TRBJ2-1; v_gene: TRBV28; d_gene: TRBD1
CDR3aa: CASSPRGDGYTF; CDR3nt: TGCGCCAGCAGCCCACGAGGGGATGGCTACACCTTC; abundance: NA; j_gene: TRBJ1-2; v_gene: TRBV5-1; d_gene: NA
CDR3aa: CASKGQASYYEQYF; CDR3nt: TGTGCCAGTAAAGGGCAGGCGAGCTACTACGAGCAGTACTTC; abundance: few; j_gene: TRBJ2-7; v_gene: TRBV27; d_gene: NA
CDR3aa: CSARRQPNTEAFF; CDR3nt: TGCAGTGCTAGGCGACAGCCGAACACTGAAGCTTTCTTT; abundance: NA; j_gene: TRBJ1-1; v_gene: TRBV20-1; d_gene: NA
CDR3aa: CASSVNGKKARGVNEKLFF; CDR3nt: TGTGCCAGCAGCGTTAACGGAAAAAAGGCCCGTGGGGTTAATGAAAAACTGTTTTTT; abundance: many; j_gene: TRBJ1-4; v_gene: TRBV11-1; d_gene: NA
CDR3aa: CSARADTYEQYF; CDR3nt: TGCAGTGCTAGAGCGGATACCTACGAGCAGTACTTC; abundance: NA; j_gene: TRBJ2-7; v_gene: TRBV20-1; d_gene: NA
CDR3aa: CASSLRTGYNEQFF; CDR3nt: TGTGCCAGCAGCTTACGGACAGGGTACAATGAGCAGTTCTTC; abundance: many; j_gene: TRBJ2-1; v_gene: TRBV7-6; d_gene: TRBD1
CDR3aa: CASGSGAADTQYF; CDR3nt: TGTGCCAGCGGCTCGGGAGCAGCAGATACGCAGTATTTT; abundance: NA; j_gene: TRBJ2-3; v_gene: TRBV27; d_gene: NA
CDR3aa: CATSPGSSSYNEQFF; CDR3nt: TGTGCCACCTCACCAGGATCGAGCTCCTACAATGAGCAGTTCTTC; abundance: medium-sized; j_gene: TRBJ2-1; v_gene: TRBV6-1; d_gene: NA
CDR3aa: CASSSRSLQGALHF; CDR3nt: TGTGCCAGCAGCTCCCGGTCCCTCCAGGGAGCCCTCCACTTT; abundance: NA; j_gene: TRBJ1-6; v_gene: TRBV7-8; d_gene: NA
CDR3aa: CASRGDRGRDQYF; CDR3nt: TGCGCCAGCAGGGGGGACAGGGGGAGAGATCAGTACTTC; abundance: NA; j_gene: TRBJ2-7; v_gene: TRBV12-3/TRBV12-4; d_gene: TRBD1
CDR3aa: CASSTPGGGREQFF; CDR3nt: TGTGCCAGCAGTACCCCTGGGGGGGGTAGGGAGCAGTTCTTC; abundance: medium-sized; j_gene: TRBJ2-1; v_gene: TRBV28; d_gene: TRBD2
CDR3aa: CASSEEMGGGTDTQYF; CDR3nt: TGTGCCAGCAGTGAAGAGATGGGGGGGGGCACAGATACGCAGTATTTT; abundance: medium-sized; j_gene: TRBJ2-3; v_gene: TRBV6-1; d_gene: TRBD2
CDR3aa: CASSAYNEQFF; CDR3nt: TGTGCCAGTAGTGCCTACAACGAGCAGTTCTTC; abundance: NA; j_gene: TRBJ2-1; v_gene: TRBV19; d_gene: NA
CDR3aa: CSAPHPLSQGARGYTF; CDR3nt: TGCAGTGCTCCCCACCCATTGTCACAGGGGGCGCGGGGCTACACCTTC; abundance: NA; j_gene: TRBJ1-2; v_gene: TRBV20-1; d_gene: TRBD1
CDR3aa: CASSPKSGRRNEQFF; CDR3nt: TGTGCCAGCAGCCCCAAGAGCGGGAGGAGGAATGAGCAGTTCTTC; abundance: many; j_gene: TRBJ2-1; v_gene: TRBV7-9; d_gene: TRBD2
CDR3aa: CSAGGRGTYEQYF; CDR3nt: TGCAGTGCCGGAGGACGGGGGACCTACGAGCAGTACTTC; abundance: NA; j_gene: TRBJ2-7; v_gene: TRBV20-1; d_gene: NA
CDR3aa: CASSPSLSAGELFF; CDR3nt: TGTGCCAGCTCACCGTCGTTAAGTGCCGGGGAGCTGTTTTTT; abundance: NA; j_gene: TRBJ2-2; v_gene: TRBV18; d_gene: NA
CDR3aa: CASSPGTGVFNEELFF; CDR3nt: TGTGCCAGCAGTCCCGGGACAGGGGTCTTCAATGAAGAACTGTTTTTT; abundance: many; j_gene: TRBJ1-4; v_gene: TRBV28; d_gene: TRBD1
CDR3aa: CASNWTGEETQYF; CDR3nt: TGCGCCAGCAACTGGACAGGGGAAGAGACCCAGTACTTC; abundance: many; j_gene: TRBJ2-5; v_gene: TRBV10-1; d_gene: TRBD1
CDR3aa: CSARAGISYEQYF; CDR3nt: TGCAGTGCTAGAGCGGGAATATCCTACGAGCAGTACTTC; abundance: medium-sized; j_gene: TRBJ2-7; v_gene: TRBV20-1; d_gene: NA
CDR3aa: CASSRGQGAGTEAFF; CDR3nt: TGCGCCAGCAGCCGAGGACAGGGGGCAGGGACTGAAGCTTTCTTT; abundance: many; j_gene: TRBJ1-1; v_gene: TRBV4-1; d_gene: TRBD1
CDR3aa: CASSLDLRGEQYF; CDR3nt: TGCGCCAGCAGCTTGGACCTCAGGGGGGAGCAGTACTTC; abundance: NA; j_gene: TRBJ2-7; v_gene: TRBV5-1; d_gene: TRBD1
CDR3aa: CASSPGGRLAGLNEQFF; CDR3nt: TGTGCCAGCAGCCCAGGGGGCCGACTAGCGGGATTGAATGAGCAGTTCTTC; abundance: many; j_gene: TRBJ2-1; v_gene: TRBV7-2; d_gene: TRBD2
CDR3aa: CASSLGGRPQETQYF; CDR3nt: TGCGCCAGCAGCTTAGGTGGCAGACCTCAAGAGACCCAGTACTTC; abundance: many; j_gene: TRBJ2-5; v_gene: TRBV5-1; d_gene: NA
CDR3aa: CASSYGLAGGPETQYF; CDR3nt: TGTGCCAGCAGTTACGGACTAGCGGGAGGGCCAGAGACCCAGTACTTC; abundance: many; j_gene: TRBJ2-5; v_gene: TRBV6-2/TRBV6-3; d_gene: TRBD2
CDR3aa: CASRLAGDTGELFF; CDR3nt: TGTGCCAGCAGATTAGCGGGGGACACCGGGGAGCTGTTTTTT; abundance: NA; j_gene: TRBJ2-2; v_gene: TRBV6-5; d_gene: TRBD2
CDR3aa: CASSFSLAGEGTQYF; CDR3nt: TGTGCCAGCAGTTTTTCCCTAGCGGGAGAGGGTACTCAGTATTTT; abundance: NA; j_gene: TRBJ2-3; v_gene: TRBV28; d_gene: TRBD2
CDR3aa: CASSVEPRGALYEQFF; CDR3nt: TGTGCCAGCAGCGTAGAACCCAGGGGTGCTTTGTATGAGCAGTTCTTC; abundance: many; j_gene: TRBJ2-1; v_gene: TRBV9; d_gene: NA
CDR3aa: CASSDQGLAGGLGDTQYF; CDR3nt: TGTGCCAGTAGTGACCAGGGACTAGCGGGAGGCCTGGGAGATACGCAGTATTTT; abundance: many; j_gene: TRBJ2-3; v_gene: TRBV19; d_gene: TRBD2
CDR3aa: CASSPRDQAGGYTF; CDR3nt: TGTGCCAGCAGCCCCAGGGACCAAGCGGGAGGCTACACCTTC; abundance: few; j_gene: TRBJ1-2; v_gene: TRBV3-1; d_gene: NA
CDR3aa: CASSFSLTGARLAGELFF; CDR3nt: TGTGCCAGCAGCTTTTCGTTGACAGGGGCTAGGTTAGCCGGGGAGCTGTTTTTT; abundance: many; j_gene: TRBJ2-2; v_gene: TRBV11-1; d_gene: TRBD1
CDR3aa: CASSQGWGDNSLSYEQYF; CDR3nt: TGCGCCAGCAGCCAAGGGTGGGGGGACAATTCCTTGTCCTACGAGCAGTACTTC; abundance: many; j_gene: TRBJ2-7; v_gene: TRBV4-3; d_gene: NA